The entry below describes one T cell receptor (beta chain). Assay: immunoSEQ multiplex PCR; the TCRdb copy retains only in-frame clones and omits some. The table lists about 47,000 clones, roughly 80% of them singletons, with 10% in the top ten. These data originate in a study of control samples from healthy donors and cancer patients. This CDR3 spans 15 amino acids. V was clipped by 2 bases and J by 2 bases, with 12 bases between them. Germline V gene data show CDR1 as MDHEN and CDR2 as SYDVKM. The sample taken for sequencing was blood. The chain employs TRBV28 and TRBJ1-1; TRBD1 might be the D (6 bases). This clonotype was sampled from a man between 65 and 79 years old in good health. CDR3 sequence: CASSLGGAINTEAFF. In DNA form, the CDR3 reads TGTGCCAGCAGTTTAGGGGGGGCGATCAACACTGAAGCTTTCTTT.